These T cell receptor beta chains were read from a single sample in a study of beta chain features in type 1 diabetes. Profiling relied on immunoSEQ multiplex PCR, and the TCRdb table lists in-frame clones only, not all of them. The sample has 630,000 or so clones; more than 12% are singletons. What was sequenced was naive CD4+ T cells from blood. The receptors originated from a young man with type 1 diabetes. Each CDR3 is given with its conserved first and last residue. Each record gives: J gene, clone size, D gene, V gene, CDR3 protein, CDR3 DNA. D genes are given only for firm matches. The listing skips clone size in some rows; elsewhere it reads once, few, many or a size class.

>TRBJ2-5|.|.|TRBV7-6
CASSRGLGREETQYF
TGTGCCAGCAGCCGGGGCCTGGGAAGGGAGGAGACCCAGTACTTC
>TRBJ1-4|.|.|TRBV6-5
CASSYQLFNEKLFF
TGTGCCAGCAGTTACCAGCTCTTCAATGAAAAACTGTTTTTT
>TRBJ1-3|.|.|TRBV18
CASSNGGQGNTIYF
TGTGCCAGCTCCAACGGGGGCCAGGGAAACACCATATATTTT
>TRBJ2-1|.|TRBD2|TRBV10-3
CAISATGTSGGYEQFF
TGTGCCATCAGTGCGACCGGGACTAGCGGGGGGTATGAGCAGTTCTTC
>TRBJ1-2|.|.|TRBV29-1
CSVETANHFYGYTF
TGCAGCGTTGAAACTGCGAACCACTTTTATGGCTACACCTTC
>TRBJ1-1|.|TRBD1|TRBV30
CAWSTGGSTEAFF
TGTGCCTGGAGCACAGGGGGTAGTACTGAAGCTTTCTTT
>TRBJ2-5|few|.|TRBV7-9
CASSLAPGEETQYF
TGTGCCAGCAGCTTAGCGCCAGGAGAAGAGACCCAGTACTTC
>TRBJ2-1|few|TRBD2|TRBV30
CAWRGLAGTNEQFF
TGTGCCTGGAGAGGGCTAGCGGGAACCAATGAGCAGTTCTTC
>TRBJ1-5|.|TRBD1|TRBV30
CAWSAGTGGNQPQHF
TGTGCCTGGAGTGCCGGGACAGGGGGCAACCAGCCCCAGCATTTT
>TRBJ2-1|.|.|TRBV5-1
CASSLSAHPYNEQFF
TGCGCCAGCAGCTTGAGCGCTCATCCCTACAATGAGCAGTTCTTC
>TRBJ2-3|few|.|TRBV25-1
CASRTQGTDTQYF
TGTGCCAGCAGGACCCAGGGCACAGATACGCAGTATTTT
>TRBJ2-3|few|.|TRBV7-2
CASSLRPRSDTQYF
TGTGCCAGCAGCTTAAGGCCCCGATCGGATACGCAGTATTTT
>TRBJ2-7|.|TRBD1|TRBV28
CASPPPGQRTYEQYF
TGTGCCAGCCCCCCCCCGGGACAGAGAACCTACGAGCAGTACTTC
>TRBJ2-3|few|.|TRBV7-6
CASSLVEFTDTQYF
TGTGCCAGCAGCTTAGTCGAATTCACAGATACGCAGTATTTT
>TRBJ2-1|few|TRBD1|TRBV28
CASSDRDRQFF
TGTGCCAGCAGTGACAGGGACCGGCAGTTCTTC
>TRBJ2-7|.|.|TRBV2
CASSEALRRTYEQYF
TGTGCCAGCAGTGAAGCGCTACGGAGAACGTACGAGCAGTACTTC
>TRBJ2-7|.|.|TRBV7-6
CASSLDDGRVYEQYF
TGTGCCAGCAGCTTAGACGACGGGAGAGTCTACGAGCAGTACTTC
>TRBJ2-7|.|TRBD1|TRBV27
CASSLSRDRGSEQYF
TGTGCCAGCAGTTTGTCTCGGGACAGGGGGAGCGAGCAGTACTTC